The 22 T cell receptor beta chains in this list originate from one sample, sequenced in a study of shared clonotypes between healthy human individuals. TCRdb's copy holds only in-frame clones and misses some; the assay was immunoSEQ multiplex PCR. There are about 480,000 clones in the sample; roughly 79% occur only once, and roughly an eighth lies in the top ten. Source material: PBMCs. The receptor set was obtained from a woman aged 40 to 55 in good health. Some clones in this sample may be carry-over from other donors' samples.

This chain joins TRBV7-2 and TRBJ2-7; tentative D call: TRBD2 (6 bases). The CDR3 totals 15 residues. Germline CDR1 SGHTA, CDR2 FQGNSA. V was clipped by 0 bases and J by 1 base, with 10 bases between them. The DNA for the CDR3 is TGTGCCAGCAGCTTAGCGCCAGCGGGTTCCTACGAGCAGTACTTC. Residues: CASSLAPAGSYEQYF.

This chain uses TRBV7-9 with TRBJ2-2; tentative D call: TRBD1 (5 bases). This CDR3 region has 15 residues. Trimming stripped 2 bases from V and 4 bases from J, with 11 bases between. Germline CDR1 is SEHNR and CDR2 is FQNEAQ (reference sequence). CDR3 sequence (DNA): TGTGCCAGCAGCTTATTCGCAGGGTTCACCGGGGAGCTGTTTTTT. It specifies CASSLFAGFTGELFF.

This chain uses TRBV6-4 with TRBJ2-2, with 10 bases identical to TRBD1. J lost 3 bases, V lost 0 bases, and 1 base had no gene match. Per the germline V gene, CDR1 is MRHNA and CDR2 is SNTAGT. CDR3 length equals 16 residues. The CDR3 here is CASSDSGQGYTGELFF. The CDR3 coding sequence is TGTGCCAGCAGTGACTCGGGACAGGGGTACACCGGGGAGCTGTTTTTT.

Points on this clone: The sample has other DNA sequences that encode this CDR3 too. CDR3 loop: CASSPSGTGLGETQYF. CDR3 nucleotide sequence: TGTGCCAGCTCACCGTCCGGGACAGGGTTGGGGGAGACCCAGTACTTC. The chain uses TRBV18 and TRBJ2-5, with 9 bases lining up with TRBD1. The CDR3 has 16 amino acids. In germline, CDR1 is KGHSH, CDR2 LQKENI. V was clipped by 3 bases and J by 5 bases; unmatched bases: 10.

This clone occurred once. V gene TRBV29-1 combines with J gene TRBJ2-7; possible D gene TRBD2, 6 bases. V lost 2 bases and J 4 bases, leaving 12 bases between the germline ends. The CDR3 runs 13 residues. Germline V lookup: CDR1 SQVTM, CDR2 ANQGSEA. In DNA form, the CDR3 reads TGCAGCGTTGAATGGAGAGGAGGGTACGAGCAGTACTTC. Amino acid sequence: CSVEWRGGYEQYF.

The gene calls are TRBV5-1 and TRBJ2-3; tentatively, D is TRBD1 (6 bases). The CDR3 totals 15 residues. Trimming shortened V by 0 bases and J by 4 bases, and 12 bases separated the two germline ends. From germline, CDR1 is SGHRS and CDR2 YFSETQ. CDR3 nucleotide sequence: TGCGCCAGCAGCTTGGCAGGGGTAGACCCAGATACGCAGTATTTT. As protein: CASSLAGVDPDTQYF.

This clone was seen more than once but under ten times. The chain has TRBV11-2 and TRBJ2-7, with 7 bases matching TRBD1. CDR1 is SGHAT and CDR2 is FQNNGV in the germline V gene. The CDR3 totals 14 residues. The junction had 8 bases not matched to a gene; V was cut back by 3 bases and J by 6 bases. The CDR3 coding sequence is TGTGCCAGCAGCTTTGACAGGGTGTCCCTCGAGCAGTACTTC. It is translated as CASSFDRVSLEQYF.

V gene TRBV30 combines with J gene TRBJ2-7, with D perhaps matching TRBD1 or TRBD2 (5 bases each). The germline gives CDR1 GTSNPN, CDR2 SVGIG (reference sequence). V lost 1 base and J lost 2, with 30 bases in between. The CDR3 loop spans 20 amino acids. The CDR3 sequence is CAWSGPWGASTIRGAYEQYF. CDR3 in DNA: TGTGCCTGGAGTGGGCCCTGGGGCGCTTCGACGATAAGAGGGGCCTACGAGCAGTACTTC.

This clone was seen a handful of times. The chain joins TRBV18 to TRBJ1-4; perhaps TRBD1 as D (5 bases). This CDR3 region has 13 residues. CDR1 and CDR2 from the germline V gene are KGHSH and LQKENI. Trimming left V 4 bases short and J 7 bases short, with 10 bases between. In nucleotides, the CDR3 is TGTGCCAGCTCACGAGGGACCCCTGAAAAACTGTTTTTT. Its translation: CASSRGTPEKLFF.

This clone was seen a few times. V and J are TRBV27 and TRBJ1-1; D is uncertain. Germline V gene sequence: CDR1 MNHEY, CDR2 SMNVEV (reference sequence). CDR3 size: 13 residues. Trimming took off 5 bases at V and 1 base at J, with 8 bases between the two ends. CDR3 region: CASSAQRNTEAFF. In nucleotides, the CDR3 is TGTGCCAGCAGTGCACAGAGGAACACTGAAGCTTTCTTT.

This clone has only one observation. The rearrangement joins TRBV28 to TRBJ2-2; 14 bases match TRBD2. The CDR3 contains 18 residues. The junction had 13 bases not matched to a gene; V was cut back by 6 bases and J by 7 bases. Germline CDR1 MDHEN, CDR2 SYDVKM. This CDR3 reads CASRNTGLAGGYNGELFF. The CDR3 nucleotides read TGTGCCAGCAGGAACACCGGACTAGCGGGAGGTTATAACGGGGAGCTGTTTTTT.

This clone occurred once. The V call is TRBV7-2, the J call TRBJ1-2, with D maybe TRBD1 (5 bases). V was shortened by 5 bases and J by 4 bases, with 17 bases between the two germline ends. Germline loops: CDR1 SGHTA, CDR2 FQGNSA. This CDR3 spans 15 amino acids. The CDR3 loop reads CASSVTQTGGYGYTF. The DNA of the CDR3 is TGTGCCAGCAGCGTCACCCAGACGGGGGGCTATGGCTACACCTTC. Full variable domain (outside the CDR3, taken from reference TRBV7-2 and TRBJ1-2): GAGVSQSPSNKVTEKGKDVELRCDPISGHTALYWYRQSLGQGLEFLIYFQGNSAPDKSGLPSDRFSAERTGGSVSTLTIQRTQQEDSAVYLCASSVTQTGGYGYTFGSGTRLTVV.

The chain couples TRBV25-1 to TRBJ2-7; 8 bases line up with TRBD2. The junction had 3 bases not matched to a gene; V was cut back by 3 bases and J by 2 bases. CDR1 is MGHDK, CDR2 SYGVNS, per germline. The CDR3 consists of 14 residues. CDR3 DNA sequence: TGTGCCAGCAGTGATTTTAGCGGGACCTACGAGCAGTACTTC. The encoded protein is CASSDFSGTYEQYF.

This chain connects TRBV7-3 to TRBJ2-3; D remains unclear. Per the germline V gene, CDR1 is SGHTA and CDR2 is FQGTGA. The CDR3 spans 16 residues. Trimming removed 1 base at V and 2 bases at J, with 13 bases between. The CDR3 bases are TGTGCCAGCAGCTTAATGGTCCGGGCGGCCACAGATACGCAGTATTTT. Protein: CASSLMVRAATDTQYF. The full variable domain, completed using reference TRBV7-3 and TRBJ2-3, is GAGVSQTPSNKVTEKGKYVELRCDPISGHTALYWYRQSLGQGPEFLIYFQGTGAADDSGLPNDRFFAVRPEGSVSTLKIQRTERGDSAVYLCASSLMVRAATDTQYFGPGTRLTVL.

V usage is TRBV7-8 and J usage is TRBJ2-3, with D possibly matching TRBD2 (5 bases). The V and J ends lost 0 bases and 3 bases respectively, with 10 bases between them. Germline V gene data show CDR1 as SGHVS and CDR2 as FQNEAQ. The CDR3 covers 15 residues. The CDR3: CASSLAGAWTDTQYF. CDR3 sequence (DNA): TGTGCCAGCAGCTTAGCGGGAGCTTGGACAGATACGCAGTATTTT.

This clone occurred a few times. The V and J genes are TRBV19 and TRBJ1-1, with TRBD1 matching over 10 bases. Trimming removed 6 bases from V and 1 base from J; junction bases left unmatched: 2. The germline V gene encodes CDR1 LNHDA and CDR2 SQIVND (reference sequence). This CDR3 is 14 amino acids long. The CDR3 spells CASSWDRGNTEAFF. The CDR3, as DNA: TGTGCCAGTAGCTGGGACAGGGGGAACACTGAAGCTTTCTTT.

Many counts were recorded for this clone. The rearrangement uses TRBV28 and TRBJ1-1, with unresolved D. The germline V gene encodes CDR1 MDHEN and CDR2 SYDVKM. The V end lost 4 bases, the J end lost 7 bases, and 22 bases lay between the germline ends. CDR3 length: 16 amino acids. This chain's CDR3 is CASSSYSRDILGEAFF. Here the CDR3 DNA reads TGTGCCAGCAGTTCATATTCCCGAGACATTCTCGGTGAAGCTTTCTTT. The entire variable domain, with the rest obtained from reference TRBV28 and TRBJ1-1, is as follows: DVKVTQSSRYLVKRTGEKVFLECVQDMDHENMFWYRQDPGLGLRLIYFSYDVKMKEKGDIPEGYSVSREKKERFSLILESASTNQTSMYLCASSSYSRDILGEAFFGQGTRLTVV.

The chain has TRBV2 and TRBJ1-5, with D uncertain. V lost 6 bases to trimming and J lost 5 bases, with 14 bases between them. The CDR3 is made up of 14 amino acids. Germline V gene sequence: CDR1 SNHLY, CDR2 FYNNEI. The CDR3 DNA follows: TGTGCCAGCAGCTCGCATTGGACTGATCAGCCCCAGCATTTT. The encoded protein is CASSSHWTDQPQHF.

Comment on this clone: Other DNA sequences of this sample code for an identical CDR3. The V and J genes are TRBV2 and TRBJ1-2; D unclear. Trimming removed 3 bases from V and 5 bases from J, with 4 bases in between. This CDR3 has 11 amino acids. CDR1 and CDR2 from the germline V gene are SNHLY and FYNNEI. The CDR3: CASSEGYGYTF. In DNA, the CDR3 is TGTGCCAGCAGTGAGGGGTATGGCTACACCTTC.

The V and J genes are TRBV6-1 and TRBJ2-3, with a weak D call TRBD2 (5 bases). Germline CDR1 is MNHNS and CDR2 is SASEGT. The V end lost 6 bases, the J end lost 1 base, and 8 bases lay between the germline ends. This CDR3 contains 13 residues. DNA of the CDR3: TGTGCCAGCAGGAGGGCCGGCACAGATACGCAGTATTTT. Amino acids: CASRRAGTDTQYF.

The CDR3 sequence: CASSPRGESNSGANVLTF. The CDR3 coding sequence is TGTGCCAGCTCACCACGGGGGGAGTCGAACTCTGGGGCCAACGTCCTGACTTTC. This chain uses TRBV18 with TRBJ2-6; TRBD2 might be the D (6 bases). This CDR3 is built from 18 residues. CDR1 and CDR2 from the germline V gene are KGHSH and LQKENI. V was trimmed by 1 base and J by 0 bases, leaving 13 bases between them. The full variable domain, with the rest looked up from reference TRBV18 and TRBJ2-6, is NAGVMQNPRHLVRRRGQEARLRCSPMKGHSHVYWYRQLPEEGLKFMVYLQKENIIDESGMPKERFSAEFPKEGPSILRIQQVVRGDSAAYFCASSPRGESNSGANVLTFGAGSRLTVL.

The chain has TRBV29-1 and TRBJ2-1; 9 nucleotides align to TRBD2. The germline CDR1 and CDR2 sequences are SQVTM and ANQGSEA. The CDR3 runs 14 residues. V lost 6 bases, J lost 7 bases, and 10 bases stayed unmatched. CDR3 sequence reads: CSVAALAGRNEQFF. CDR3 bases: TGCAGCGTGGCCGCGCTAGCGGGAAGGAATGAGCAGTTCTTC.